The 4 T cell receptor beta chains in this list originate from one sample, sequenced in a study of tumor-infiltrating lymphocytes in primary liver carcinoma. DNA and RNA were both co-extracted from approximately 20-30 mg of bulk tissue that had not been sorted. TCR beta cDNA was made from 500 ng total RNA with a constant-region primer. Libraries covering TCR beta were generated through three nested multiplex PCR rounds (using a slightly modified ARM-PCR). Investigators reported that the first two PCR rounds, at 10 cycles each, used TRBV1-TRBV30 forward primers with a C-beta reverse primer. MiXCR, run by TCRdb on the multiplex PCR reads, gives a single entry per CDR3 protein. The sample shows some 180,000 distinct CDR3 sequences, around four fifths of them seen only once. Source material: tumor tissue from primary liver carcinoma. These receptors were taken from a man in his forties or fifties with primary liver carcinoma and hepatitis B virus infection.

About this clonotype: At one of its ends the junction is not consistent with the germline gene, which may arise from a read error. The chain couples TRBV5-4 to TRBJ2-7, with TRBD1 matching over 8 bases. The germline CDR1 and CDR2 sequences are SGHNT and YYREEE (reference sequence). The CDR3 totals 15 residues. The CDR3 DNA reads as TGTGTCAGCAGCAATGGGACAGGCGCGAGAGGCGAGCAGTACTTC. The encoded protein is CVSSNGTGARGEQYF.

Regarding this clonotype: At one of its ends the junction is not consistent with the germline gene, which may arise from a read error. J is TRBJ1-6 and V is TRBV11-1, with a weak D call TRBD1 (5 bases). CDR1 and CDR2 from the germline V gene are SGHAT and FQDESV (reference sequence). This CDR3 spans 13 amino acids. This CDR3 reads CDSSRTLVSSLHF. The CDR3 nucleotides are TGTGACAGCAGCAGGACACTGGTTTCATCCCTCCACTTT.

To note about this clonotype: This may arise from a read error, as a much more abundant clone is one base away. The genes are TRBV5-1 and TRBJ2-7; 7 nucleotides agree with TRBD1. Germline V lookup: CDR1 SGHRS, CDR2 YFSETQ. The CDR3 totals 14 residues. Written as DNA, the CDR3 is TGCGCCAGCAGCTTGGCAGGGGGTGAATCCGAGCAGTGCTTC. Residues: CASSLAGGESEQCF.

As for this clonotype: One junction end does not reproduce the germline sequence, and a read error may be involved. The chain carries TRBV4-1 and TRBJ1-6; 10 positions agree with TRBD1. Germline V lookup: CDR1 MGHRA, CDR2 YSYEKL. The CDR3 extends over 17 amino acids. The CDR3 sequence: CASSLDRGQGRGSPLHF. The CDR3 DNA reads as TGCGCCAGCAGCCTAGACCGGGGACAGGGGCGTGGGTCACCTCTCCACTTT.